The rows below give T cell receptor beta chains drawn from one sample of a study of cytomegalovirus exposure and HLA in healthy donors. Sequenced by immunoSEQ multiplex PCR; TCRdb stores in-frame clones only, minus some. Of around 130,000 clones in the sample, about nine tenths were seen once. Source material: PBMCs. These receptors originate from a young man in good health and CMV-seronegative. CDR3s include the opening cysteine and the closing phenylalanine or tryptophan. The order of the fields is V gene, J gene, D gene, clone size, CDR3 length, CDR3 protein, CDR3 DNA. D genes are given only for firm matches. Clone size is given for some rows only: seen once, a few or many times, or a class if the clone is expanded.

V: TRBV2; J: TRBJ2-3; D: -; size: -; length: 15; CDR3: CASSDFQGRLEFQSF; DNA: TGTGCCAGCAGTGATTTTCAGGGTAGGCTAGAATTTCAGTCTTTT
V: TRBV28; J: TRBJ2-7; D: -; size: -; length: 14; CDR3: CASRRAGDSYEQYF; DNA: TGTGCCAGCAGGCGCGCAGGGGACTCCTACGAGCAGTACTTC
V: TRBV18; J: TRBJ2-7; D: -; size: -; length: 15; CDR3: CASSPTFQNLYEQYF; DNA: TGTGCCAGCTCACCAACGTTCCAGAACCTCTACGAGCAGTACTTC
V: TRBV6-4; J: TRBJ1-1; D: TRBD1; size: few; length: 14; CDR3: CASSAGTENTEAFF; DNA: TGTGCCAGCAGTGCCGGGACAGAGAACACTGAAGCTTTCTTT
V: TRBV19; J: TRBJ2-6; D: -; size: -; length: 15; CDR3: CASSIITAGANVLTF; DNA: TGTGCCAGTAGTATAATTACAGCTGGGGCCAACGTCCTGACTTTC
V: TRBV7-9; J: TRBJ2-7; D: -; size: few; length: 13; CDR3: CASSLLHSYEQYF; DNA: TGTGCCAGCAGCTTATTACATTCCTACGAGCAGTACTTC
V: TRBV9; J: TRBJ2-3; D: TRBD2; size: -; length: 19; CDR3: CASSVAPSGVPQRADTQYF; DNA: TGTGCCAGCAGCGTAGCTCCTAGCGGGGTACCACAAAGGGCAGATACGCAGTATTTT
V: TRBV28; J: TRBJ1-1; D: -; size: -; length: 13; CDR3: CASSIREDTEAFF; DNA: TGTGCCAGCAGTATCAGGGAAGACACTGAAGCTTTCTTT
V: TRBV5-1; J: TRBJ1-2; D: -; size: once; length: 13; CDR3: CASSLDSYYGYTF; DNA: TGCGCCAGCAGCTTGGACAGTTACTATGGCTACACCTTC
V: TRBV5-4; J: TRBJ1-2; D: TRBD1; size: -; length: 12; CDR3: CASRGQMSGYTF; DNA: TGTGCCAGCAGGGGACAGATGAGCGGCTACACCTTC
V: TRBV2; J: TRBJ2-5; D: -; size: -; length: 12; CDR3: CASSWTKETQYF; DNA: TGTGCCAGCAGTTGGACTAAAGAGACCCAGTACTTC
V: TRBV19; J: TRBJ1-1; D: -; size: -; length: 14; CDR3: CASMVGHWNTEAFF; DNA: TGTGCCAGTATGGTGGGACACTGGAACACTGAAGCTTTCTTT
V: TRBV7-9; J: TRBJ1-4; D: -; size: -; length: 15; CDR3: CASSAYRNSNEKLFF; DNA: TGTGCCAGCAGCGCTTACAGGAACTCTAATGAAAAACTGTTTTTT
V: TRBV6-6; J: TRBJ1-1; D: -; size: -; length: 13; CDR3: CASRQGRGAEAFF; DNA: TGTGCCAGCAGGCAGGGCAGAGGCGCTGAAGCTTTCTTT
V: TRBV5-1; J: TRBJ2-2; D: TRBD2; size: few; length: 14; CDR3: CASSRGEPTGELFF; DNA: TGCGCCAGCAGCCGGGGGGAGCCCACCGGGGAGCTGTTTTTT
V: TRBV28; J: TRBJ2-1; D: -; size: -; length: 13; CDR3: CASSFWRVREQFF; DNA: TGTGCCAGCAGTTTTTGGAGGGTTCGGGAGCAGTTCTTC
V: TRBV6-1; J: TRBJ1-5; D: -; size: -; length: 13; CDR3: CASSGGLNQPQHF; DNA: TGTGCCAGCAGTGGGGGGCTCAATCAGCCCCAGCATTTT
V: TRBV6-5; J: TRBJ2-2; D: TRBD2; size: -; length: 16; CDR3: CASSSGLAGGTGELFF; DNA: TGTGCCAGCAGTTCGGGACTAGCGGGCGGCACCGGGGAGCTGTTTTTT
V: TRBV11-1; J: TRBJ1-2; D: -; size: -; length: 14; CDR3: CASSLAGDLYGYTF; DNA: TGTGCCAGCAGCTTAGCAGGGGATCTTTATGGCTACACCTTC
V: TRBV28; J: TRBJ2-1; D: -; size: -; length: 14; CDR3: CASSLRDIYNEQFF; DNA: TGTGCCAGCAGTTTAAGGGACATTTACAATGAGCAGTTCTTC
V: TRBV19; J: TRBJ1-5; D: -; size: -; length: 16; CDR3: CASSIDSYLSNQPQHF; DNA: TGTGCCAGTAGTATCGACAGCTACCTTAGCAATCAGCCCCAGCATTTT
V: TRBV7-9; J: TRBJ2-1; D: -; size: -; length: 16; CDR3: CASRSTTRSSYNEQFF; DNA: TGTGCCAGCAGATCCACGACTAGGAGCTCCTACAATGAGCAGTTCTTC
V: TRBV19; J: TRBJ2-5; D: TRBD2; size: -; length: 14; CDR3: CASSIGGLGETQYF; DNA: TGTGCCAGTAGTATAGGTGGACTAGGTGAGACCCAGTACTTC
V: TRBV6-1; J: TRBJ1-5; D: TRBD1; size: -; length: 15; CDR3: CASRDRGVSNQPQHF; DNA: TGTGCCAGCCGGGACAGGGGAGTTAGCAATCAGCCCCAGCATTTT
V: TRBV28; J: TRBJ2-1; D: TRBD1; size: -; length: 14; CDR3: CASSPRQGWNEQFF; DNA: TGTGCCAGCAGTCCCCGACAGGGGTGGAATGAGCAGTTCTTC
V: TRBV7-9; J: TRBJ1-2; D: TRBD1; size: -; length: 14; CDR3: CASTLTGVGGGYTF; DNA: TGTGCCAGCACCTTGACAGGGGTGGGAGGTGGCTACACCTTC
V: TRBV2; J: TRBJ1-2; D: TRBD1; size: -; length: 15; CDR3: CASSPQGAVNYGYTF; DNA: TGTGCCAGCAGCCCTCAGGGGGCCGTAAACTATGGCTACACCTTC
V: TRBV4-3; J: TRBJ1-3; D: -; size: -; length: 15; CDR3: CASSQDRYSGNTIYF; DNA: TGCGCCAGCAGCCAAGATCGGTACTCTGGAAACACCATATATTTT
V: TRBV2; J: TRBJ1-5; D: TRBD1; size: -; length: 15; CDR3: CASSEGQGAAQPQHF; DNA: TGTGCCAGCAGTGAGGGGCAGGGGGCTGCTCAGCCCCAGCATTTT
V: TRBV5-8; J: TRBJ2-3; D: -; size: few; length: 16; CDR3: CASSLGSPLKADTQYF; DNA: TGTGCCAGCAGCCTGGGGTCTCCCCTTAAAGCGGATACGCAGTATTTT
V: TRBV5-4; J: TRBJ2-2; D: TRBD1; size: -; length: 16; CDR3: CASSWLTGGYTGELFF; DNA: TGTGCCAGCAGCTGGTTGACAGGGGGATACACCGGGGAGCTGTTTTTT
V: TRBV28; J: TRBJ2-3; D: -; size: -; length: 13; CDR3: CASSLFSADTQYF; DNA: TGTGCCAGCAGTTTATTTAGCGCGGATACGCAGTATTTT
V: TRBV10-3; J: TRBJ2-7; D: TRBD1; size: few; length: 14; CDR3: CAISDGQAAYEQYF; DNA: TGTGCCATCAGTGATGGACAGGCGGCCTACGAGCAGTACTTC
V: TRBV4-2; J: TRBJ2-3; D: TRBD1; size: -; length: 15; CDR3: CASSQELRTGDTQYF; DNA: TGTGCCAGCAGCCAGGAACTAAGGACAGGGGATACGCAGTATTTT
V: TRBV28; J: TRBJ1-2; D: -; size: -; length: 14; CDR3: CASSLGLRGRGYTF; DNA: TGTGCCAGCAGTTTAGGCCTCAGGGGTCGAGGCTACACCTTC
V: TRBV7-3; J: TRBJ1-1; D: -; size: -; length: 15; CDR3: CASSALSRGLTEAFF; DNA: TGTGCCAGCAGCGCGCTGTCCAGGGGTCTAACTGAAGCTTTCTTT
V: TRBV4-1; J: TRBJ1-1; D: -; size: -; length: 16; CDR3: CASSQEGWGHDTEAFF; DNA: TGCGCCAGCAGCCAAGAGGGTTGGGGCCATGACACTGAAGCTTTCTTT
V: TRBV28; J: TRBJ2-7; D: TRBD1; size: many; length: 16; CDR3: CASIPDRRDRLYEQYF; DNA: TGTGCCAGCATTCCTGATCGGCGGGACAGGCTCTACGAGCAGTACTTC
V: TRBV11-2; J: TRBJ1-2; D: -; size: -; length: 16; CDR3: CASSLDLGGGSDGYTF; DNA: TGTGCCAGCAGCTTAGATCTGGGAGGAGGTAGCGATGGCTACACCTTC